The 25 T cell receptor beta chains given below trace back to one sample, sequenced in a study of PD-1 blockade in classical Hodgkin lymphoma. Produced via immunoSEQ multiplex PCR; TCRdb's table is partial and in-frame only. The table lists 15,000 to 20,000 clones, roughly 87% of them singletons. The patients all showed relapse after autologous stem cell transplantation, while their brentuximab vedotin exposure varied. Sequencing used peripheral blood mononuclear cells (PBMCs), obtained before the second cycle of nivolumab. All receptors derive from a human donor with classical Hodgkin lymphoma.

The CDR3 loop reads CATSRDRGYEQYF. The CDR3 DNA reads as TGTGCCACCAGCAGAGATCGGGGGTACGAGCAGTACTTC. J is TRBJ2-7 and V is TRBV15; D may be TRBD2 (6 bases). Germline V gene sequence: CDR1 LNHNV, CDR2 YYDKDF (reference sequence). V lost 0 bases and J 4 bases, leaving 7 bases between the germline ends. This CDR3 spans 13 amino acids.

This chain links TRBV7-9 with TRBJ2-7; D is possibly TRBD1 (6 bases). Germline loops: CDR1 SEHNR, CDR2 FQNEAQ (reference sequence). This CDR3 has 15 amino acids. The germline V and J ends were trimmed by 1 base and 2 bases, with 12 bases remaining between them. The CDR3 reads CASSLDGTRAYEQYF. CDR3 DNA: TGTGCCAGCAGCTTAGATGGGACAAGAGCCTACGAGCAGTACTTC.

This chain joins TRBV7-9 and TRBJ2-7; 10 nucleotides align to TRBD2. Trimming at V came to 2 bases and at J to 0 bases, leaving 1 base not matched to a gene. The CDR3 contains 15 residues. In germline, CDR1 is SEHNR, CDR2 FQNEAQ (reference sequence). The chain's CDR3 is CASSLRTSGSYEQYF. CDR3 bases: TGTGCCAGCAGCTTAAGGACTAGCGGCTCCTACGAGCAGTACTTC.

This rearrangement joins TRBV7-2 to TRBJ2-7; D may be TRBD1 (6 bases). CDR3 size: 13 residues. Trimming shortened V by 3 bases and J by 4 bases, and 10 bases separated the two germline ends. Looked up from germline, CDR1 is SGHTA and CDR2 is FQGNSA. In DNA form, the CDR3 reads TGTGCCAGCAGCTTCGGACAGACTTACGAGCAGTACTTC. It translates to CASSFGQTYEQYF. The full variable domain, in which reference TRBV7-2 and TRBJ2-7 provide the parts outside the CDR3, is GAGVSQSPSNKVTEKGKDVELRCDPISGHTALYWYRQSLGQGLEFLIYFQGNSAPDKSGLPSDRFSAERTGGSVSTLTIQRTQQEDSAVYLCASSFGQTYEQYFGPGTRLTVT.

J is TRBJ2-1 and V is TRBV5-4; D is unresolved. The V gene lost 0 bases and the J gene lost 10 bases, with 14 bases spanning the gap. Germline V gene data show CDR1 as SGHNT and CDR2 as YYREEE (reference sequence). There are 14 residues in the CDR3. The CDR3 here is CASSLERKVGEQFF. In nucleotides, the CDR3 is TGTGCCAGCAGCTTGGAAAGAAAGGTTGGGGAGCAGTTCTTC.

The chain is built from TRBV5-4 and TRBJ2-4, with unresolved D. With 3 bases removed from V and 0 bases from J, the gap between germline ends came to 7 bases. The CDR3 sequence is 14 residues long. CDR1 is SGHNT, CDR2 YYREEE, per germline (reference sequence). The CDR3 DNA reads TGTGCCAGCAGCTCGACCCTAGCCAAAAACATTCAGTACTTC. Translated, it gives CASSSTLAKNIQYF.

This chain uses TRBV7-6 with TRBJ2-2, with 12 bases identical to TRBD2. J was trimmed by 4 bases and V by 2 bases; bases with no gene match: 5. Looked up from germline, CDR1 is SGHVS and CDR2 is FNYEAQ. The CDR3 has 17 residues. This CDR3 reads CASSLLLAGGLTGELFF. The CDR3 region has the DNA TGTGCCAGCAGCTTACTACTAGCGGGGGGTCTCACCGGGGAGCTGTTTTTT.

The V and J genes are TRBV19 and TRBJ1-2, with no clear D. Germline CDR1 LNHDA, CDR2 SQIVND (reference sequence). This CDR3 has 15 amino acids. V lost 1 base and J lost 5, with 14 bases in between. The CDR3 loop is CASSIASPGEYGYTF. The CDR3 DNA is TGTGCCAGTAGTATAGCTTCCCCAGGAGAGTATGGCTACACCTTC.

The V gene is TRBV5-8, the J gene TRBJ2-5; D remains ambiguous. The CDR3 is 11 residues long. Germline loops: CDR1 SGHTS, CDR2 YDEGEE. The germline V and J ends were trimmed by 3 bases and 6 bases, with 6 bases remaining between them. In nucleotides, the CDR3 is TGTGCCAGCAGCTCCGCTCAGACCCAGTACTTC. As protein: CASSSAQTQYF.

For the CDR3, the DNA is TGTGCCAGCAGCTTAGATAATGTAGGCCACGAAGCCTATGGCTACACCTTC. This codes for CASSLDNVGHEAYGYTF. The chain links TRBV11-2 to TRBJ1-2; D uncertain. The length of the CDR3 is 17 residues. Trimming removed 0 bases from V and 4 bases from J, with 18 bases in between. Germline CDR1 and CDR2: SGHAT and FQNNGV.

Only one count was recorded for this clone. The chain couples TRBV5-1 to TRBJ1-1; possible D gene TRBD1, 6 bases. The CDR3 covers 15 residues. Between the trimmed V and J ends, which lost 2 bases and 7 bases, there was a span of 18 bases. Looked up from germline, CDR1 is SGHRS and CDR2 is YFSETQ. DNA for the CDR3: TGCGCCAGCAGCTTTAGTCCACAGGGTTACGGTGAAGCTTTCTTT. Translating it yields CASSFSPQGYGEAFF.

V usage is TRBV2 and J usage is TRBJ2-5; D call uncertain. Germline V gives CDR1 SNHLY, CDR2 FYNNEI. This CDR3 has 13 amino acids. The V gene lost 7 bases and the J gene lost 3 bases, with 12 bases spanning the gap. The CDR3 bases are TGTGCCAGCAACGACCCCAGGAAAGAGACCCAGTACTTC. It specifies CASNDPRKETQYF.

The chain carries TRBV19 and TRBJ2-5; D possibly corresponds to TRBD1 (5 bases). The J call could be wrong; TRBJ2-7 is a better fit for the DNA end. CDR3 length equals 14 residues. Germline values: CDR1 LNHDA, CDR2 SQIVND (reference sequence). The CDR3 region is CASSIGQGLYEQYF. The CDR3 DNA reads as TGTGCCAGTAGTATTGGCCAGGGCCTCTACGAGCAGTACTTC.

CDR3 in amino acids: CASSSPIGGSRHTEAFF. CDR3 nucleotide sequence: TGTGCCAGCAGCTCCCCTATTGGGGGGAGTCGGCACACTGAAGCTTTCTTT. This chain joins TRBV5-5 and TRBJ1-1; tentatively, D is TRBD1 (5 bases). Germline V lookup: CDR1 SGHKS, CDR2 YYEKEE (reference sequence). V was pared by 3 bases and J by 3 bases, with 21 bases between. This CDR3 contains 17 residues.

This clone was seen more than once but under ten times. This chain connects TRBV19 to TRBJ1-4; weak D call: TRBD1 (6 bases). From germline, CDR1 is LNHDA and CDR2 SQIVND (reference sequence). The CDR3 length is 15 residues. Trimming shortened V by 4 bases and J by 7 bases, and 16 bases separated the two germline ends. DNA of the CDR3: TGTGCCAGTAGTACGTCAGGGTCCAGGGGTGAAAAACTGTTTTTT. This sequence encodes CASSTSGSRGEKLFF.

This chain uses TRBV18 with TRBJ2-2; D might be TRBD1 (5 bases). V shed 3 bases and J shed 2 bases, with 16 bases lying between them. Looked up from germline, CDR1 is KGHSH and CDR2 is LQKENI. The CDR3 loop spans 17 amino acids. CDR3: CASSPKDNYLNTGELFF. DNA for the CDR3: TGTGCCAGCTCACCGAAGGACAATTACCTCAACACCGGGGAGCTGTTTTTT.

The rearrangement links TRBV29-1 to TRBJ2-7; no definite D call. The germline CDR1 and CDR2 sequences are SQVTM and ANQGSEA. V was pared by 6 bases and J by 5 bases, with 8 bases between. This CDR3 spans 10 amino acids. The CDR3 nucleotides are TGCAGCGTCTTAAGTGACGAGCAGTACTTC. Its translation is CSVLSDEQYF.

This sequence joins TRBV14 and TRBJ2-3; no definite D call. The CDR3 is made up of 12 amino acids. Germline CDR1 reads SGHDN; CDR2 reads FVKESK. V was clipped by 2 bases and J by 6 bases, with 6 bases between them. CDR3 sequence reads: CASSQSGDTQYF. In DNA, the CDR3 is TGTGCCAGCAGCCAATCTGGGGATACGCAGTATTTT.

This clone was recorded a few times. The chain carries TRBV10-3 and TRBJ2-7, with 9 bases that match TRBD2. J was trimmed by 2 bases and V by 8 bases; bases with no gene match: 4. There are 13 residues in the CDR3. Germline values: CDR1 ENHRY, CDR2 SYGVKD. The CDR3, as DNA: TGTGCCATCTCCGAGCGGGGGGCCTACGAGCAGTACTTC. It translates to CAISERGAYEQYF.

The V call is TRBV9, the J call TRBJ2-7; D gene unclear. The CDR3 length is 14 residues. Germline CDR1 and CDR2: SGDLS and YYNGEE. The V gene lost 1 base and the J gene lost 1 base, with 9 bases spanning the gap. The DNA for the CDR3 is TGTGCCAGCAGCGTACACGGCAGTTCCTACGAGCAGTACTTC. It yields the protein CASSVHGSSYEQYF.

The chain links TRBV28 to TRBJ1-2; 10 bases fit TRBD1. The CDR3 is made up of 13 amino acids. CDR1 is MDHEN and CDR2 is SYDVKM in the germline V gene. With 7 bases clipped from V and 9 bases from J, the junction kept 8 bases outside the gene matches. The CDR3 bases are TGTGCCAGCACCGCCGGGACAGGGGTCAGCTACACCTTC. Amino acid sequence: CASTAGTGVSYTF.

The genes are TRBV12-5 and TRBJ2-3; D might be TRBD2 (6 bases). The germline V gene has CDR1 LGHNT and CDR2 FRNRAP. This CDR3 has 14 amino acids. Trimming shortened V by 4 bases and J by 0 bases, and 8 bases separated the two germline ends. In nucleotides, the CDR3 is TGTGCTAGTGGTTCCGGGACTAGCACAGATACGCAGTATTTT. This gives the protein CASGSGTSTDTQYF.

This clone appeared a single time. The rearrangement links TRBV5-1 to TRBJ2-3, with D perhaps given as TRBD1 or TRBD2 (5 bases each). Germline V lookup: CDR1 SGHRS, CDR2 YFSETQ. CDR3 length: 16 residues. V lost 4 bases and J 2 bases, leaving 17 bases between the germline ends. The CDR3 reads CASSPSPGPVTDTQYF. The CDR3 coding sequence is TGCGCCAGCAGCCCCAGCCCGGGACCTGTCACAGATACGCAGTATTTT.

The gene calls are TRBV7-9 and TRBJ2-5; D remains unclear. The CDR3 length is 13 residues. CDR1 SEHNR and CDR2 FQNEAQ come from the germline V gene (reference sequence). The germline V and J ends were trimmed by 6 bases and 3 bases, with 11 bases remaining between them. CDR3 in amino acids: CASRLDLKETQYF. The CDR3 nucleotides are TGTGCCAGCAGGCTCGACCTGAAAGAGACCCAGTACTTC.

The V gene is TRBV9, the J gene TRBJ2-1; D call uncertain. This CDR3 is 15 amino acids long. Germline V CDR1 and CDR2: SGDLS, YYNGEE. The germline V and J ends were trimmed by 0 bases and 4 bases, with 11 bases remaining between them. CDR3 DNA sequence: TGTGCCAGCAGCGTAGTGCTAGTTGGGTACAATGAGCAGTTCTTC. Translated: CASSVVLVGYNEQFF.